This entry concerns a single T cell receptor beta chain. Its antigen is unknown. This record comes from a study of OX40 agonist ivuxolimab in advanced cancers. The wider study: Recorded diagnoses for dose-escalation patients were hepatocellular carcinoma, melanoma, renal cell or head and neck cancer. Subjects had a mean age of about 65 years, with a range of about 23 to 85; 82.7% were male.

Sequenced by immunoSEQ multiplex PCR; TCRdb stores in-frame clones only, minus some. The sample lists 20,000 or so clones, roughly four fifths occurring once. Study results and caveats: More expanded clones were found, on average, in CD8+ than in CD4+ T cells.

This CDR3 is 16 amino acids long. Trimming shortened V by 5 bases and J by 3 bases, and 16 bases separated the two germline ends. The V gene's germline CDR1 is MNHNY and CDR2 SVGAGI (reference sequence). This receptor was identified in an adult with an advanced solid tumor such as melanoma, head and neck, liver or kidney cancer. The chain has TRBV6-6 and TRBJ1-4; possibly TRBD1 for D (5 bases). This specimen consisted of CD4+ or CD8+ T cells sorted from blood, obtained in a trial of the OX40 agonist ivuxolimab. CDR3 nucleotide sequence: TGTGCCAGCAGTACGTCTCCGGGGGGGGCTAATGAAAAACTGTTTTTT. This codes for CASSTSPGGANEKLFF.